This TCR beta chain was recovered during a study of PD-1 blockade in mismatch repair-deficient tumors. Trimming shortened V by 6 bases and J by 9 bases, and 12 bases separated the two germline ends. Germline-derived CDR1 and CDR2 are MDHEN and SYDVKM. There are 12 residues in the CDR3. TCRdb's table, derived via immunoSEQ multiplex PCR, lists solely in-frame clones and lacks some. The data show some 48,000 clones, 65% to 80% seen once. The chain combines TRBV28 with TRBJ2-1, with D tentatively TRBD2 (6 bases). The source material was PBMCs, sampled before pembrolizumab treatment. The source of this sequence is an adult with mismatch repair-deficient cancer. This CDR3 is CASRLAGFEQFF. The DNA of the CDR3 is TGTGCCAGCAGGTTGGCGGGGTTTGAGCAGTTCTTC. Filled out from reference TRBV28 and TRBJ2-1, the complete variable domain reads DVKVTQSSRYLVKRTGEKVFLECVQDMDHENMFWYRQDPGLGLRLIYFSYDVKMKEKGDIPEGYSVSREKKERFSLILESASTNQTSMYLCASRLAGFEQFFGPGTRLTVL.